The present T cell receptor beta chain was sequenced within a study of shared T cell receptors in the human thymus. TCRdb's table, derived via immunoSEQ multiplex PCR, lists solely in-frame clones and lacks some. The sample carries about 660,000 clones, roughly 90% recorded once. Germline V lookup: CDR1 SGHNT, CDR2 YYREEE (reference sequence). V was pared by 3 bases and J by 1 base, with 14 bases of the junction left unmatched. The CDR3 loop spans 18 amino acids. Separately, the same data were catalogued under a study of human thymus T cells. Per that study: Seemingly biased V and J gene usage marked thymic and blood repertoires.

The chain is built from TRBV5-4 and TRBJ2-3, with 7 bases fitting TRBD2. The TCR originated in a boy less than two years old with a congenital heart defect. Sequences were obtained from thymocytes. The CDR3: CASSSQRRETFGTDTQYF. CDR3 DNA: TGTGCCAGCAGCTCCCAAAGGCGGGAGACGTTTGGCACAGATACGCAGTATTTT.